What follows describes a single TCR beta chain. Its cognate antigen is unknown. It was healthy bone marrow donors who served as donors. V lost 0 bases, J lost 1 base, and 11 bases stayed unmatched. CDR3 length: 19 residues. The sample originates from a study of cytomegalovirus exposure and HLA in healthy donors. Study results and caveats: Analysis was performed later, and it showed HLA-associated TCR beta chains to be more clonally expanded than equally common others.

Researchers ran the PCR with 60 Vbeta and 13 Jbeta primers. Sequencing was performed with immunoSEQ multiplex PCR; in TCRdb, only in-frame clones are kept and a portion is missing. This repertoire shows 90,000 to 150,000 clones, roughly 80% found once; its top ten account for 4.1%. The specimen sequenced was PBMCs. The chain couples TRBV5-7 to TRBJ1-5; 9 nucleotides line up with TRBD1. TRBV5-7 is annotated as an ORF whose role is uncertain. This sequence was found in a woman in her 40s in good health and CMV-seronegative. As DNA, the CDR3 is TGTGCCAGCAGCTTGGAGGGACAGGGCGCGTCCCTAAGCAATCAGCCCCAGCATTTT. Translated: CASSLEGQGASLSNQPQHF.